Following are 21 T cell receptor beta chains from one sample sequenced in a study of tumor-infiltrating lymphocytes in localized non-small cell lung cancer. Sequencing was performed with immunoSEQ multiplex PCR; in TCRdb, only in-frame clones are kept and a portion is missing. The sample lists 10,000 to 13,000 clones, around 86% occurring once. The sequencing input was uninvolved lung tissue not adjacent to the tumor. The source is a human donor with non-small cell lung cancer.

This chain uses TRBV6-1 with TRBJ1-4; D is undetermined. Trimming took off 4 bases at V and 7 bases at J, with 13 bases between the two ends. This CDR3 spans 14 amino acids. CDR1 MNHNS and CDR2 SASEGT come from the germline V gene. Here the CDR3 DNA reads TGTGCCAGCAGTGGGGTCTATCCCGGTGAAAAACTGTTTTTT. It specifies CASSGVYPGEKLFF.

The V and J genes are TRBV25-1 and TRBJ2-2; D is perhaps TRBD2 (6 bases). Germline CDR1 MGHDK, CDR2 SYGVNS. Trimming left V 3 bases short and J 2 bases short, with 13 bases between. This CDR3 has 16 residues. The CDR3 here is CASSEIGGGNTGELFF. DNA for the CDR3: TGTGCCAGCAGTGAGATTGGGGGAGGAAACACCGGGGAGCTGTTTTTT.

This clone was counted only a few times. The CDR3: CASSEATSYTDTQYF. In DNA, the CDR3 is TGCGCCAGCAGTGAGGCCACGTCCTACACAGATACGCAGTATTTT. V gene TRBV10-2 combines with J gene TRBJ2-3; D uncertain. This CDR3 comprises 15 residues. Germline CDR1 reads WSHSY; CDR2 reads SAAADI. Trimming removed 2 bases at V and 2 bases at J, with 11 bases between.

The gene calls are TRBV11-2 and TRBJ2-7, with 11 bases matching TRBD1. This CDR3 contains 18 residues. With V trimmed by 0 bases and J by 0 bases, 7 bases remained unmatched. Germline V gene sequence: CDR1 SGHAT, CDR2 FQNNGV. The CDR3 DNA reads TGTGCCAGCAGCTTAGATAGGACAGGGGGCTTCAGCTCCTACGAGCAGTACTTC. Its translation is CASSLDRTGGFSSYEQYF.

The genes are TRBV14 and TRBJ2-3; D may be TRBD2 (5 bases). CDR1 and CDR2 from the germline V gene are SGHDN and FVKESK. The V and J ends lost 4 bases and 0 bases respectively, with 20 bases between them. The CDR3 loop spans 18 amino acids. The CDR3 DNA is TGTGCCAGCAGCCCGACTACTACCTTGCTCTCTAGCACAGATACGCAGTATTTT. Translating gives CASSPTTTLLSSTDTQYF.

J is TRBJ1-2 and V is TRBV4-2; maybe TRBD1 (5 bases). The CDR3 has 17 amino acids. Germline CDR1 reads LGHNA; CDR2 reads YNFKEQ. V was clipped by 1 base and J by 2 bases, with 17 bases between them. The CDR3 loop reads CASSQGMRGEENYGYTF. Written as DNA, the CDR3 is TGTGCCAGCAGCCAAGGTATGAGGGGAGAAGAGAACTATGGCTACACCTTC.

This chain uses TRBV6-1 with TRBJ2-7; maybe TRBD2 (5 bases). The germline V gene encodes CDR1 MNHNS and CDR2 SASEGT. CDR3 length: 16 amino acids. V gave up 1 base and J gave up 2 bases, with 15 bases separating them. In DNA form, the CDR3 reads TGTGCCAGCAGTGAAGATGACCCGGGGTTTCCCTACGAGCAGTACTTC. It yields the protein CASSEDDPGFPYEQYF.

The chain carries TRBV5-8 and TRBJ1-2; D is unresolved. Germline V CDR1 and CDR2: SGHTS, YDEGEE. This CDR3 is 14 amino acids long. Between the trimmed V and J ends, which lost 0 bases and 6 bases, there was a span of 12 bases. CDR3 sequence reads: CASSLVQLGDGYTF. The CDR3 DNA is TGTGCCAGCAGCTTGGTCCAGCTCGGGGATGGCTACACCTTC.

The J gene is TRBJ1-4, the V gene TRBV5-4; possibly TRBD1 for D (5 bases). Trimming removed 0 bases from V and 7 bases from J, with 13 bases in between. From germline, CDR1 is SGHNT and CDR2 YYREEE (reference sequence). There are 15 residues in the CDR3. CDR3 sequence: CASSLGQGPGEKLFF. As DNA, the CDR3 is TGTGCCAGCAGCTTGGGGCAGGGTCCGGGTGAAAAACTGTTTTTT.

The J gene is TRBJ1-2, the V gene TRBV10-1; no clear D. With 3 bases removed from V and 5 bases from J, the gap between germline ends came to 7 bases. CDR3 length: 12 amino acids. Germline V CDR1 and CDR2: WNHNN, SYGVQD (reference sequence). In nucleotides, the CDR3 is TGCGCCAGCAGTGAAGATGGGTATGGCTACACCTTC. This gives the protein CASSEDGYGYTF.

This chain joins TRBV19 and TRBJ2-1; 8 positions match TRBD2. The CDR3 totals 14 residues. Germline CDR1 LNHDA, CDR2 SQIVND (reference sequence). Unmatched junction bases numbered 7, after V lost 6 bases and J lost 6 bases. This chain's CDR3 is CASRISGESNEQFF. Here the CDR3 DNA reads TGTGCCAGTAGGATTAGCGGGGAAAGCAATGAGCAGTTCTTC.

This chain links TRBV7-9 with TRBJ2-3; TRBD2 is a possible D gene (6 bases). The CDR3 has 15 amino acids. Germline V gene data show CDR1 as SEHNR and CDR2 as FQNEAQ (reference sequence). The V gene lost 3 bases and the J gene lost 2 bases, with 12 bases spanning the gap. The CDR3 reads CASSFGGVTTDTQYF. The CDR3 DNA reads as TGTGCCAGCAGCTTCGGCGGGGTTACCACAGATACGCAGTATTTT.

This clone is termed medium-sized. The rearrangement links TRBV2 to TRBJ1-5; 7 bases fit TRBD1. Germline lookup yields CDR1 SNHLY and CDR2 FYNNEI. The CDR3 is 14 residues long. J was trimmed by 0 bases and V by 11 bases; bases with no gene match: 7. CDR3 region: CASTGDLSNQPQHF. As DNA, the CDR3 is TGTGCCTCCACAGGGGACCTTAGCAATCAGCCCCAGCATTTT. Full variable domain (remainder filled in from reference TRBV2 and TRBJ1-5): EPEVTQTPSHQVTQMGQEVILRCVPISNHLYFYWYRQILGQKVEFLVSFYNNEISEKSEIFDDQFSVERPDGSNFTLKIRSTKLEDSAMYFCASTGDLSNQPQHFGDGTRLSIL.

The DNA of the CDR3 is TGTGCCAGCAGCCGGGACGTACAGTTGTACACCGGGGAGCTGTTTTTT. This encodes CASSRDVQLYTGELFF. This chain uses TRBV5-6 with TRBJ2-2; D may be TRBD1 or TRBD2 (5 bases each). Germline V gene lookup returns CDR1 SGHDT and CDR2 YYEEEE. The germline V and J ends were trimmed by 4 bases and 3 bases, with 16 bases remaining between them. The CDR3 consists of 16 residues.

The chain links TRBV19 to TRBJ2-7; 10 positions match TRBD1. The CDR3 length is 16 residues. Trimming at V came to 6 bases and at J to 2 bases, leaving 10 bases not matched to a gene. Germline V gives CDR1 LNHDA, CDR2 SQIVND (reference sequence). In nucleotides, the CDR3 is TGTGCCAGTAGCCCACGGCGGGGACAGGGGACCTACGAGCAGTACTTC. It translates to CASSPRRGQGTYEQYF.

In this sample, this clone turned up once. The chain uses TRBV2 and TRBJ1-2; a weak D match, TRBD1 (6 bases). CDR1 and CDR2 from the germline V gene are SNHLY and FYNNEI. The CDR3 has 13 amino acids. The germline V and J ends were trimmed by 6 bases and 7 bases, with 15 bases remaining between them. This CDR3 is CASRLLGGGGYTF. The CDR3 DNA follows: TGTGCCAGCAGGCTTCTTGGGGGCGGTGGCTACACCTTC.

The chain joins TRBV5-4 to TRBJ2-3; D gene uncertain. V lost 1 base and J lost 10, with 10 bases in between. Germline loops: CDR1 SGHNT, CDR2 YYREEE (reference sequence). The CDR3 covers 12 residues. The CDR3 is CASSLSSRAQYF. DNA of the CDR3: TGTGCCAGCAGCTTGAGTAGTAGAGCGCAGTATTTT. The variable domain in full, with the rest retrieved from reference TRBV5-4 and TRBJ2-3, is ETGVTQSPTHLIKTRGQQVTLRCSSQSGHNTVSWYQQALGQGPQFIFQYYREEENGRGNFPPRFSGLQFPNYSSELNVNALELDDSALYLCASSLSSRAQYFGPGTRLTVL.

The V gene is TRBV5-1, the J gene TRBJ2-3; D is perhaps TRBD2 (7 bases). With 7 bases removed from V and 2 bases from J, the gap between germline ends came to 20 bases. The CDR3 runs to 16 residues. Germline CDR1 reads SGHRS; CDR2 reads YFSETQ. Here the CDR3 reads CASRKGGMPFTDTQYF. In DNA, the CDR3 is TGCGCCAGCCGAAAGGGGGGGATGCCCTTCACAGATACGCAGTATTTT.

This clone was recorded a few times. The V and J genes are TRBV5-5 and TRBJ1-5; TRBD1 is a possible D gene (5 bases). The germline V gene has CDR1 SGHKS and CDR2 YYEKEE (reference sequence). The CDR3 is 15 amino acids. V lost 1 base, J lost 1 base, and 9 bases lay in between. This CDR3 reads CASSLRGDSNQPQHF. The CDR3 nucleotides are TGTGCCAGCAGCTTGAGAGGGGACAGCAATCAGCCCCAGCATTTT.

This chain connects TRBV7-3 to TRBJ2-1; D possibly corresponds to TRBD1 (6 bases). The CDR3 covers 15 residues. V lost 5 bases to trimming and J lost 7 bases, with 18 bases between them. The germline V gene encodes CDR1 SGHTA and CDR2 FQGTGA. The CDR3: CASSPTGVKGNEQFF. CDR3 bases: TGTGCCAGCAGCCCGACAGGAGTCAAAGGAAATGAGCAGTTCTTC.

This rearrangement joins TRBV6-5 to TRBJ2-5, with D perhaps matching TRBD2 (7 bases). The CDR3 consists of 14 residues. Germline CDR1 MNHEY, CDR2 SVGAGI. V lost 0 bases, J lost 5 bases, and 10 bases lay in between. The CDR3 spells CASSYSGGRETQYF. CDR3 DNA: TGTGCCAGCAGTTACTCGGGGGGGCGGGAGACCCAGTACTTC.